The sequence of this T cell receptor (beta chain) was determined in a study of shared clonotypes between healthy human individuals (dated by TCRdb to about 2020). About the study as a whole: A couple of women and three men aged 18 to 49 years were included in the cohort. To increase sequencing depth and limit assay-specific biases, TCR repertoire library preparation and sequencing were carried out by different laboratories using diverse techniques. The study deeply sequenced blood TCR repertoires of roughly five healthy adults to estimate repertoire size and the extent of clonotype sharing between individuals. For each donor, CD4 naive and CD4 memory were each given three plates, CD8 naive was given two plates, and CD8 memory was given one plate. Each donor's leukapheresis produced roughly between about 0.8 and 10 billion PBMCs. Here is what the overall study found, with its caveats: Compared with non-shared clonotypes, the clonotypes found in all four sorted-subset donors had higher generation probabilities. Larger estimated clonotype richness was generally found for naive subsets than for memory subsets. Based on pairwise subsampling, the degree of clonotype sharing among donors was expected to be affected by sequencing depth. Sharing across several donors was observed for approximately 5% of naive CD4, less than 4% of naive CD8, 2.3% of memory CD4, and around 0.4% of memory CD8 clonotypes. Even with the large sequencing depth, rarefaction of the sorted-subset datasets indicated that sequencing was incomplete. Sampling was restricted to blood, and TCR repertoires in tissue are likely to differ from TCR repertoires in blood. Because the study included only a small number of donors, the genetic and exposure-history diversity represented was limited.

Reading the germline V gene (reference sequence) gives CDR1 GTSNPN and CDR2 SVGIG. Including the terminal cysteine and phenylalanine, the CDR3 comprises 13 residues. Only the CDR3 portion is preserved as DNA: 39 bases, with reading frame beginning at the first base. V is pared back by 2 bases and J by 0 bases, with 7 bases lying between the germline termini. Donors were healthy HIV-negative adults with no recently reported acute infections or vaccinations. Every donor was a Caucasian adult living in Nashville, Tennessee, USA. CD4+ T cells were enriched by magnetic negative selection; naive cells were then positively selected on CD45RA, and the negative fraction formed the memory subset. Blood was obtained by leukapheresis, after which PBMCs were separated by Ficoll-Histopaque density gradient centrifugation and cryopreserved in liquid nitrogen vapor phase. Analytical flow cytometry was used to check the purity and quantity of every magnetically sorted T cell population. Each sorted fraction had its genomic DNA isolated and then quantified by UV absorbance on a Nanodrop 2000c.

About this clone itself: Its antigen remains undetermined. Per-base quality was not reported, and no clone a single base away is much larger than it.

Using the deep immunoSEQ assay, multiplex PCR amplified TCR CDR3 regions from genomic DNA. Genomic DNA extracted from each cell subset was distributed evenly over all wells of several immunoSEQ 96-well plates, and each plate served as one replicate. Each replicate PCR for sorted subsets received approximately 220 ng genomic DNA, equal to around 32,000 T cell genomes. Purified libraries were measured with a Qubit 3.0 fluorometer, size-checked on a Bioanalyzer 2100, and measured again with the KAPA Library Quantification kit. Every immunoSEQ 96-well plate was sequenced on a separate single-read 150-cycle Illumina NextSeq 550 flow cell. Per the source publication's procedure: Because the immunoSEQ output included only junctional sequences and no quality scores, the filtering could not be the same as the filtering used for full-length reads. Sequences were annotated with PyIR, a Python wrapper for IgBLAST v1.9, using IMGT germline references to assign V/J genes and CDR3. Reads were filtered out if the reads had weak V/J assignments (E-value above 1e-6), no CDR3, stop codons, out-of-frame junctions, or ambiguous translated residues. V3J clonotypes were defined by identical inferred V gene, J gene, and CDR3 amino acid sequence. Percentage overlap between repertoires was computed as shared unique clonotypes divided by the size of the smaller repertoire. Three approaches were used to assess repertoire richness: RTK rarefaction, the Chao1 estimator, and Recon v2.1 estimates of unobserved clonotypes. Generation probabilities were computed with OLGA for all TCRbeta clonotypes obtained by the gDNA method from several donors. Held by TCRdb, this immuneACCESS table contains in-frame sequences only and omits some clones. Under half of the omission traces to an unresolved V gene where checked; the cause of the rest is unknown. V and J calls and clone size are copied from that table; D and trimming were computed from the DNA. This sample lists over a million clones; roughly 96% were detected once. The ten largest make up roughly 1.2% of the sample.

This TCR came from a young man in good health. Specimen: naive CD4+ T cells sorted from blood. This sample's cell subset or site label indicates: CD45RA+ positively selected. This sequence uses TRBV30 and TRBJ1-1; no D gene call is confident. The CDR3 amino acid sequence is: CAWSRELNTEAFF. The DNA sequence is given as TGTGCCTGGAGTAGAGAGTTGAACACTGAAGCTTTCTTT. The variable domain in full, with residues beyond the CDR3 obtained from the reference TRBV30 and TRBJ1-1 genes, is SQTIHQWPATLVQPVGSPLSLECTVEGTSNPNLYWYRQAAGRGLQLLFYSVGIGQISSEVPQNLSASRPQDRQFILSSKKLLLSDSGFYLCAWSRELNTEAFFGQGTRLTVV.